This paragraph reports one T cell receptor (beta chain). The data were obtained in a study of technical replicates of blood from several donors. V was clipped by 0 bases and J by 5 bases, with 11 bases between them. Germline V gene sequence: CDR1 GTSNPN, CDR2 SVGIG (reference sequence). The CDR3 is 14 residues long. Measured with immunoSEQ multiplex PCR; TCRdb has only the in-frame clones, and not every one. The repertoire has fewer than 100,000 clones, approximately 96% of them found once; the top ten carry approximately 0.22%. The clonotype comes from a human donor in good health. Sequenced input: T cells isolated from PBMCs. This chain links TRBV30 with TRBJ1-5; D gene unclear. Written as DNA, the CDR3 is TGTGCCTGGAGTGTCGGGGTCGGACATCAGCCCCAGCATTTT. Translated: CAWSVGVGHQPQHF.